This T cell receptor (beta chain) was profiled in a study of blood T cells in healthy people across ages. Regarding the study as a whole: Fewer expanded clones and more diversity marked long-lived versus aged donors.

Donors were systemically healthy Caucasian individuals from Russia aged about 6 to 90 years. Isolated per sample were at least 6 million PBMCs. It was with a sample-barcoded 5' primer and a J-beta primer mix that a second PCR of about 6 to 11 cycles was run. A template-switch adaptor that had 12 random nucleotides put a tag on each cDNA molecule. TCRdb fed the 5' RACE reads into MiXCR, producing one record per CDR3 protein. The sample yields around 800,000 distinct CDR3 sequences, roughly 46% seen once. The CDR3 is made up of 19 amino acids. V was clipped by 0 bases and J by 1 base; unmatched bases: 9. CDR1 ENHRY and CDR2 SYGVKD come from the germline V gene. This clonotype was detected many times. Its antigen is unknown.

J is TRBJ2-6 and V is TRBV10-3, with TRBD1 matching 7 bases. The TCR comes from a man at least 80 years old in good health. The specimen sequenced was blood. CDR3 DNA: TGTGCCATCAGTGAGTCCGACAGGGCTTTAGGATCTGGGGCCAACGTCCTGACTTTC. Its protein is CAISESDRALGSGANVLTF.